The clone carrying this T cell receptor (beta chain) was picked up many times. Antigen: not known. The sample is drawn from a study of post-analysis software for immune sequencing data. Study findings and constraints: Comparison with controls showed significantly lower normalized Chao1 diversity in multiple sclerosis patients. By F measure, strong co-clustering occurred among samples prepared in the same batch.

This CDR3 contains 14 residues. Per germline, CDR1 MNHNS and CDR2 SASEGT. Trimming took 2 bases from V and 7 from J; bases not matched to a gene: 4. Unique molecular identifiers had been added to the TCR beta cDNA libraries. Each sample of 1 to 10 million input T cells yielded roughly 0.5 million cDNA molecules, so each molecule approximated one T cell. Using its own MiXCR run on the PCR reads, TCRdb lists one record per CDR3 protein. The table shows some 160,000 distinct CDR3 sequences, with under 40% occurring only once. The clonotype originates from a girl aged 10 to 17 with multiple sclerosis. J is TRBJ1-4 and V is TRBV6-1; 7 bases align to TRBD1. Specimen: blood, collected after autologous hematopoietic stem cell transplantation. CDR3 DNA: TGTGCCAGCAGTGAACGACCAGGGGGTGAAAAACTGTTTTTT. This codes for CASSERPGGEKLFF.